The 9 T cell receptor beta chains listed next were all sequenced from one sample in a study of cytomegalovirus exposure and HLA in healthy donors. The PCR used 60 Vbeta and 13 Jbeta primers. TCRdb keeps only in-frame clones here, not all; method: immunoSEQ multiplex PCR. The data hold 150,000 to 200,000 clones, with over 80% observed a single time. The sequencing input was PBMCs. Receptor source: a boy aged 2 to 10 in good health and CMV-seronegative.

The chain links TRBV5-1 to TRBJ2-1; TRBD1 might be the D (8 bases). Between the trimmed V and J ends, which lost 4 bases and 6 bases, there was a span of 17 bases. This CDR3 has 15 amino acids. Germline V gene lookup returns CDR1 SGHRS and CDR2 YFSETQ. CDR3 region: CASSPWTGRGNEQFF. The CDR3 DNA is TGCGCCAGCAGCCCCTGGACAGGGAGGGGCAATGAGCAGTTCTTC.

The chain recombines TRBV6-5 with TRBJ1-3, with D possibly being TRBD1 (6 bases). V was pared by 5 bases and J by 3 bases, with 11 bases between. The CDR3 consists of 14 residues. From germline, CDR1 is MNHEY and CDR2 SVGAGI. The CDR3 DNA reads TGTGCCAGCAGTACCACAGGGCGTGGAAACACCATATATTTT. It is translated as CASSTTGRGNTIYF.

The rearrangement uses TRBV7-2 and TRBJ2-7, with TRBD1 as a possible D gene (5 bases). The length of the CDR3 is 14 residues. Trimming stripped 0 bases from V and 2 bases from J, with 8 bases between. The germline V gene encodes CDR1 SGHTA and CDR2 FQGNSA. The CDR3 nucleotides are TGTGCCAGCAGCTTAGCTCAGGGCACCTACGAGCAGTACGTC. Residues: CASSLAQGTYEQYV.

The chain couples TRBV29-1 to TRBJ1-5; D call uncertain. The germline V gene encodes CDR1 SQVTM and CDR2 ANQGSEA. Trimming took 6 bases from V and 6 from J, leaving 15 bases between them. This CDR3 contains 13 residues. CDR3 amino acids: CSVEPGIGQPQHF. The CDR3 DNA is TGCAGCGTAGAGCCGGGGATAGGTCAGCCCCAGCATTTT.

The chain joins TRBV19 to TRBJ2-3, with D possibly being TRBD2 (7 bases). The V gene's germline CDR1 is LNHDA and CDR2 SQIVND (reference sequence). This CDR3 is built from 14 residues. The ends were cut back, 5 bases at V and 1 base at J, with 10 bases in the middle. The CDR3 protein is CASSWGGGTDTQYF. The CDR3, as DNA: TGTGCCAGTAGTTGGGGGGGCGGCACAGATACGCAGTATTTT.

V and J are TRBV27 and TRBJ2-5, with D hard to call. The DNA end favors TRBJ2-7, so the J call may be wrong. The germline V gene encodes CDR1 MNHEY and CDR2 SMNVEV (reference sequence). The CDR3 length is 11 residues. The CDR3 is CASSLTYEQYF. The CDR3 coding sequence is TGTGCCAGCAGCCTGACTTACGAGCAGTACTTC.

CDR3 in DNA: TGTGCCAGCAGCTCCTTTCGTCCGACTAGCGGGAGTATGGGTGAGCAGTTCTTC. This sequence encodes CASSSFRPTSGSMGEQFF. The rearrangement uses TRBV7-3 and TRBJ2-1, with 12 bases matching TRBD2. Trimming removed 4 bases from V and 9 bases from J; junction bases left unmatched: 16. This CDR3 region has 18 residues. Germline V gene sequence: CDR1 SGHTA, CDR2 FQGTGA.

This chain uses TRBV11-3 with TRBJ1-1, with D perhaps TRBD1 (6 bases). The CDR3 loop spans 14 amino acids. CDR1 is SGHNT, CDR2 YENEEA, per germline. Trimming removed 1 base from V and 1 base from J, with 7 bases in between. The CDR3, as DNA: TGTGCCAGCAGCTTAGGGACAGCGAACACTGAAGCTTTCTTT. Translated: CASSLGTANTEAFF.

The CDR3 bases are TGTGCCAGCAGTGTCCCGGGACAGGGGCAGGATGGCTACACCTTC. It codes for CASSVPGQGQDGYTF. The V gene is TRBV6-5, the J gene TRBJ1-2; 10 nucleotides agree with TRBD1. The CDR3 is made up of 15 amino acids. The germline V gene encodes CDR1 MNHEY and CDR2 SVGAGI. Trimming cost V 5 bases and J 6 bases; bases outside gene matches: 9.